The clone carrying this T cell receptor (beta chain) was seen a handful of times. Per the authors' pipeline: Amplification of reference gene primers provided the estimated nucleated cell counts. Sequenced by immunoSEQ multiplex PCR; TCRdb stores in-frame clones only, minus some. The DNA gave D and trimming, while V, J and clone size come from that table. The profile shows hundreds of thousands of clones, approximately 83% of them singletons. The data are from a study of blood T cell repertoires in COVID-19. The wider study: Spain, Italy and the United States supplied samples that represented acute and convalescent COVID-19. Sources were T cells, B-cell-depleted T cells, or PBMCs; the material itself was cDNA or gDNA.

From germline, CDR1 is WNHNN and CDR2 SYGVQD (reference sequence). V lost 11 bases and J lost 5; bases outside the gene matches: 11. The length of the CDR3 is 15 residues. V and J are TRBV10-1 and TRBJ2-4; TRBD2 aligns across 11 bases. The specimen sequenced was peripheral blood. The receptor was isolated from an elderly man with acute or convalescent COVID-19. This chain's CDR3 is CAPRTSGPVENIQYF. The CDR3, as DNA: TGCGCCCCACGGACTAGCGGGCCAGTTGAAAACATTCAGTACTTC.